The 7 T cell receptor beta chains below come from one sample, sequenced in a study of low-dose radiotherapy and immunotherapy resistance in tumors. cDNA synthesis used a TRAV/TRBV-specific primer set for both chains. TCRs were amplified for approximately 21 PCR cycles with a constant-region primer and V-primer adapter. TCRdb fed the reads into MiXCR, producing one record per CDR3 protein. Of 80,000 or so distinct CDR3 sequences listed, around a sixth are singletons. The sample's time point: after trial treatment. As for treatment: LDRT plus nivolumab, ipilimumab, low-dose cyclophosphamide and aspirin (RACIN trial). The material sequenced was PBMCs, taken after low-dose radiotherapy plus immunotherapy. The receptors originated from a male donor with prostate cancer.

The rearrangement uses TRBV7-2 and TRBJ2-7; 7 bases are shared with TRBD2. The CDR3 is made up of 13 amino acids. The germline V gene encodes CDR1 SGHTA and CDR2 FQGNSA. Trimming at V came to 8 bases and at J to 4 bases, leaving 8 bases not matched to a gene. For the CDR3, the DNA is TGTGCCAGCTGCCGGGACTATTTATACGAGCAGTACTTC. Its translation is CASCRDYLYEQYF. Drawing the rest from reference TRBV7-2 and TRBJ2-7, the complete variable domain is GAGVSQSPSNKVTEKGKDVELRCDPISGHTALYWYRQSLGQGLEFLIYFQGNSAPDKSGLPSDRFSAERTGGSVSTLTIQRTQQEDSAVYLCASCRDYLYEQYFGPGTRLTVT.

This clonotype was detected many times. The J gene is TRBJ2-3, the V gene TRBV5-1; 9 bases map to TRBD2. J was trimmed by 5 bases and V by 0 bases; bases with no gene match: 7. This CDR3 is built from 16 residues. The germline V gene has CDR1 SGHRS and CDR2 YFSETQ. CDR3 nucleotides: TGCGCCAGCAGCTTGGCGGTTAGCGGGAGCGGAGATACGCAGTATTTT. Residues: CASSLAVSGSGDTQYF.

This clonotype appeared a few times. A far larger clone is off by one base, so a read error is likely. The V gene is TRBV5-1, the J gene TRBJ2-1; D possibly corresponds to TRBD1 (6 bases). Per the germline V gene, CDR1 is SGHRS and CDR2 is YFSETQ. V lost 0 bases, J lost 10 bases, and 17 bases lay in between. This CDR3 has 15 residues. CDR3 loop: CASSLGQAGIYEQFF. For the CDR3, the DNA is TGCGCCAGCAGCTTGGGACAGGCTGGGATCTACGAGCAGTTCTTC.

This clonotype has at least ten counts. The chain recombines TRBV2 with TRBJ2-1; possible D gene TRBD1, 6 bases. The length of the CDR3 is 14 residues. The germline V and J ends were trimmed by 6 bases and 6 bases, with 15 bases remaining between them. Germline assignment: CDR1 SNHLY and CDR2 FYNNEI. The CDR3 DNA reads TGTGCCAGCAGGTTGGACAGTAGCGCCAATGAGCAGTTCTTC. Its translation: CASRLDSSANEQFF.

The chain combines TRBV13 with TRBJ2-6; a weak D match, TRBD1 (5 bases). The CDR3 is 14 residues long. CDR1 PRHDT and CDR2 FYEKMQ come from the germline V gene (reference sequence). The germline V and J ends were trimmed by 7 bases and 1 base, with 8 bases remaining between them. The CDR3 DNA reads TGTGCCAGCAATTCAGGGTCTGGGGCCAACGTCCTGACTTTC. Translation gives CASNSGSGANVLTF.

Concerning this clonotype itself: The junction shows a germline mismatch at one end, possibly a read error. The chain combines TRBV28 with TRBJ1-2; unclear D gene. Germline V gives CDR1 MDHEN, CDR2 SYDVKM. This CDR3 comprises 14 residues. CDR3 nucleotides: TGTGCCAGCAGAAGGCCCAAAGGGCATGACGGCTATACCTTC. This sequence encodes CASRRPKGHDGYTF.

This clonotype was seen many times. V gene TRBV3-1 combines with J gene TRBJ2-5; a possible D gene is TRBD1 (5 bases). The V end was cut by 4 bases, the J end by 2 bases, with 20 bases between. CDR1 and CDR2 from the germline V gene are LGHDT and YNNKEL (reference sequence). CDR3 length: 17 amino acids. The DNA of the CDR3 is TGTGCCAGCAGCCGATCCAGGGATGTCTGGGTTCAAGAGACCCAGTACTTC. Its protein product is CASSRSRDVWVQETQYF.